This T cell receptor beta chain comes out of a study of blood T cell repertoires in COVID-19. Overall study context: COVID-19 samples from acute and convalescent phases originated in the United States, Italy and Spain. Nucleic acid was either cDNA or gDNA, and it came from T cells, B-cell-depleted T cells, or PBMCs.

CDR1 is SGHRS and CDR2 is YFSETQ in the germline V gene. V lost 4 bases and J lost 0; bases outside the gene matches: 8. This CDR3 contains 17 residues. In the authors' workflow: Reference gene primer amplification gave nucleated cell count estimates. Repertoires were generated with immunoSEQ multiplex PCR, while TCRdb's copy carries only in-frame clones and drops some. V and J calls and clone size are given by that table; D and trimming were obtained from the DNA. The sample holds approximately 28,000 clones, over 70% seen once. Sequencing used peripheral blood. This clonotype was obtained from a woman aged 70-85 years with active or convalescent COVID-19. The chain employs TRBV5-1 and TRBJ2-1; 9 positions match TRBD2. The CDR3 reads CASSEATSGSSYNEQFF. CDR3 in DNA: TGCGCCAGCAGCGAAGCGACTAGCGGAAGCTCCTACAATGAGCAGTTCTTC.